This T cell receptor beta chain was captured in a study of T cell clones after liver transplantation. Overall study context: Samples came from ITN030ST, which attempted immunosuppression withdrawal within 2 years of liver transplantation. Post-transplant blood was tracked for graft-donor-reactive T cell clones identified in a pre-transplant mixed lymphocyte reaction.

Germline V gene data show CDR1 as MNHNS and CDR2 as SASEGT. Trimming took 1 base from V and 4 from J, leaving 8 bases between them. This CDR3 has 14 amino acids. The repertoire was sequenced with immunoSEQ multiplex PCR; TCRdb's copy has only in-frame clones and lacks some. The table has approximately 71,000 clones, around 93% seen once; the top ten hold 0.75% to 1%. This receptor was taken from a human patient who received a liver transplant. Some T cells may possibly be graft donor cells. The specimen comprised CD4+ T cells from blood, sampled roughly 26 months after liver transplant. The V and J genes are TRBV6-1 and TRBJ2-1; D is ambiguous. The CDR3 reads CASSEDRVYNEQFF. The CDR3 coding sequence is TGTGCCAGCAGTGAAGATAGGGTTTACAATGAGCAGTTCTTC.